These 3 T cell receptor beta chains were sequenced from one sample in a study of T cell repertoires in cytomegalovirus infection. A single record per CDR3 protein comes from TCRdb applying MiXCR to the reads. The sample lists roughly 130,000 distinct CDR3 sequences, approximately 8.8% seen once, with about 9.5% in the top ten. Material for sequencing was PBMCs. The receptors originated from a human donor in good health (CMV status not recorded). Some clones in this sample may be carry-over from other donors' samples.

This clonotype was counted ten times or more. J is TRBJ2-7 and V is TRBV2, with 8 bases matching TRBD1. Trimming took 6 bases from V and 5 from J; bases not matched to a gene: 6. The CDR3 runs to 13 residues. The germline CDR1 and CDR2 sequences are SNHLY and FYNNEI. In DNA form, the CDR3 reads TGTGCCAGCAGAATGGACAGGGAAAACGAGCAGTACTTC. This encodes CASRMDRENEQYF.

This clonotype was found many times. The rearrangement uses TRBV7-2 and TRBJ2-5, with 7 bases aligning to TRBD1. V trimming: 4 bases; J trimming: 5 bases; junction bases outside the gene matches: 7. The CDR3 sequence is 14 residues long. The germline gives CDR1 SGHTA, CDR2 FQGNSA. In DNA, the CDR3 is TGTGCCAGCAGCTCACAGACAGGGATCGAGACCCAGTACTTC. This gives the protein CASSSQTGIETQYF.

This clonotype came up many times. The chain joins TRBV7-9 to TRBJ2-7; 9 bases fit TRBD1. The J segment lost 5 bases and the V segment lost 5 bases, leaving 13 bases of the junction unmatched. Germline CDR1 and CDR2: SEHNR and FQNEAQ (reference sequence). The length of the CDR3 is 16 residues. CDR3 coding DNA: TGTGCCAGCAGCAGTCCTACCGGGACAGGGTCCCACGAGCAGTACTTC. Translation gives CASSSPTGTGSHEQYF.